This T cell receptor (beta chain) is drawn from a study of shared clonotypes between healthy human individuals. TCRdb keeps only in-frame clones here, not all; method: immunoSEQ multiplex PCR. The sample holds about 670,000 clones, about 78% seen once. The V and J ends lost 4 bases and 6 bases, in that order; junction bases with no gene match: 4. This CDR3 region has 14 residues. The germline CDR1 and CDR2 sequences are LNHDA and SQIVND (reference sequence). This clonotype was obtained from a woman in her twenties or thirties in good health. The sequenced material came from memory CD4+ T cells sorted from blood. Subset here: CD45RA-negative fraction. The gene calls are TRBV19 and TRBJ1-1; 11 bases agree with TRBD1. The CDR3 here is CASSRDRGGSEAFF. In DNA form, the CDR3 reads TGTGCCAGTAGTAGGGACAGGGGGGGCTCTGAAGCTTTCTTT.